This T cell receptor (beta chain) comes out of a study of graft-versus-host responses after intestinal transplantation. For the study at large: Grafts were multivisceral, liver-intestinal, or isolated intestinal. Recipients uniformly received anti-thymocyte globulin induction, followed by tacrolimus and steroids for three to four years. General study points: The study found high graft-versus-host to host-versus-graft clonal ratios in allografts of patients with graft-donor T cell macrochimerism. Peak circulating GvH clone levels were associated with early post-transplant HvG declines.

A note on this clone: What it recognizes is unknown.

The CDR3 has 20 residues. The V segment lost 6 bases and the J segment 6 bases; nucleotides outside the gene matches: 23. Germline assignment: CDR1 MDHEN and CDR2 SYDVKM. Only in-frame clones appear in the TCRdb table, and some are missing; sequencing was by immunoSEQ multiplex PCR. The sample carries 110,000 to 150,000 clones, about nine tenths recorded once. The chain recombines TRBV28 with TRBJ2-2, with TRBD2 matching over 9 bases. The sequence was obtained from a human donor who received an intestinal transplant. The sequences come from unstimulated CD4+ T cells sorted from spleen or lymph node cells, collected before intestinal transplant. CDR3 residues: CASRTLGLAGSGIGAGELFF. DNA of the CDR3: TGTGCCAGCAGGACTCTTGGGCTAGCGGGATCGGGGATCGGCGCCGGGGAGCTGTTTTTT.